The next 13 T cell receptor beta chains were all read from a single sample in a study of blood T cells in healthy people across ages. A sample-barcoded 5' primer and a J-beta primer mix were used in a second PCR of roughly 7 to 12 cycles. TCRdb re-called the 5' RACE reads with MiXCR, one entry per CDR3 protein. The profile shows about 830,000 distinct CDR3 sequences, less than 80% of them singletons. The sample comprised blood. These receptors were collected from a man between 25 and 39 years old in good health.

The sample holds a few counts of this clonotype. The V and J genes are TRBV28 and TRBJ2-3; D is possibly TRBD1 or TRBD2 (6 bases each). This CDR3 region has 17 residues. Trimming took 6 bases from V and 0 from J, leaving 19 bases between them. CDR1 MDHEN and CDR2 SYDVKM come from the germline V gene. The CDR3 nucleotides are TGTGCCAGCAGGCTAACAGTGGGGGGCGGAAGCACAGATACGCAGTATTTT. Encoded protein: CASRLTVGGGSTDTQYF.

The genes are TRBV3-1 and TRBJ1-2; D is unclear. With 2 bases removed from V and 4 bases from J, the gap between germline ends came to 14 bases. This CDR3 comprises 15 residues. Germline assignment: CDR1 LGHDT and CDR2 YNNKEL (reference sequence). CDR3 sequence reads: CASSQPPTVGYGYTF. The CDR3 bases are TGTGCCAGCAGCCAACCTCCGACCGTGGGCTATGGCTACACCTTC.

CDR3 sequence reads: CASSLAGGPFDEQFF. The CDR3 region has the DNA TGCGCCAGCTCCCTAGCGGGGGGGCCTTTCGATGAGCAGTTCTTC. The V and J genes are TRBV5-1 and TRBJ2-1; 12 positions match TRBD2. CDR3 size: 15 residues. Losses at the gene ends were 7 bases for V and 8 bases for J; bases not matched to a gene: 10. Germline V lookup: CDR1 SGHRS, CDR2 YFSETQ.

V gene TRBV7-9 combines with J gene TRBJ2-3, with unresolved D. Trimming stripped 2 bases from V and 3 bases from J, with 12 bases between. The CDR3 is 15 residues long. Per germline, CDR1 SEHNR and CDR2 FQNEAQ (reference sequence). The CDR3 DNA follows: TGTGCCAGCAGCTTAAGGGCAGAAATAACAGATACGCAGTATTTT. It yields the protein CASSLRAEITDTQYF. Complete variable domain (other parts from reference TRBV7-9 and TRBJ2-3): DTGVSQNPRHKITKRGQNVTFRCDPISEHNRLYWYRQTLGQGPEFLTYFQNEAQLEKSRLLSDRFSAERPKGSFSTLEIQRTEQGDSAMYLCASSLRAEITDTQYFGPGTRLTVL.

The CDR3 reads CASRRLAGAPSTDTQYF. The CDR3, as DNA: TGTGCCAGCAGACGACTAGCGGGGGCCCCGAGCACAGATACGCAGTATTTT. The chain uses TRBV6-6 and TRBJ2-3; 12 nucleotides line up with TRBD2. The ends lost 6 bases at V and 0 bases at J; junction bases unmatched: 7. Germline V CDR1 and CDR2: MNHNY, SVGAGI (reference sequence). The CDR3 runs to 17 residues.

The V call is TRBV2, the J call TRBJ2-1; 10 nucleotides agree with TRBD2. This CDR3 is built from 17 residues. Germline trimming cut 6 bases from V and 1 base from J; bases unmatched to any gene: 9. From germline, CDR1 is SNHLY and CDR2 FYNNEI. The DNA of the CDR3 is TGTGCCAGCAGCCCGACATTTAGCGGGGGGTCCTACAATGAGCAGTTCTTC. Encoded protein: CASSPTFSGGSYNEQFF.

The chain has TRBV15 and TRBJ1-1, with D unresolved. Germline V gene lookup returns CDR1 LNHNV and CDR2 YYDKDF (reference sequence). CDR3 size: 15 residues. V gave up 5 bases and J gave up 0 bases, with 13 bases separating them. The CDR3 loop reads CATSGRSHVNTEAFF. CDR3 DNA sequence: TGTGCCACCAGCGGTCGGTCTCACGTGAACACTGAAGCTTTCTTT. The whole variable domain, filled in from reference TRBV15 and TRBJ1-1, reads DAMVIQNPRYQVTQFGKPVTLSCSQTLNHNVMYWYQQKSSQAPKLLFHYYDKDFNNEADTPDNFQSRRPNTSFCFLDIRSPGLGDTAMYLCATSGRSHVNTEAFFGQGTRLTVV.

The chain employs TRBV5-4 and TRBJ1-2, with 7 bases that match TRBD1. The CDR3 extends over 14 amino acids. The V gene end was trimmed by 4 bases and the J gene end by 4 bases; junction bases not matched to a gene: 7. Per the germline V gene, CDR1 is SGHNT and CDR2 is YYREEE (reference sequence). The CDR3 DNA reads TGTGCCAGCAGCCCACAGGGGAGAGTCTATGGCTACACCTTC. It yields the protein CASSPQGRVYGYTF.

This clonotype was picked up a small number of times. As DNA, the CDR3 is TGCAGCGTTCCTAGGGGCTCGGGAGGCTACACCTTC. Translated: CSVPRGSGGYTF. This chain links TRBV29-1 with TRBJ1-2, with D possibly being TRBD1 (5 bases). This CDR3 spans 12 amino acids. V shed 5 bases and J shed 8 bases, with 15 bases lying between them. Germline V gene data show CDR1 as SQVTM and CDR2 as ANQGSEA.

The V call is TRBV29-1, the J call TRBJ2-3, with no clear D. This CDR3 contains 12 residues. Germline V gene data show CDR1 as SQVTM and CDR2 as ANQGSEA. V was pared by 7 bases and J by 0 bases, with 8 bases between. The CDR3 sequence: CSESPSTDTQYF. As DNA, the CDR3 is TGCAGCGAATCACCTAGCACAGATACGCAGTATTTT.

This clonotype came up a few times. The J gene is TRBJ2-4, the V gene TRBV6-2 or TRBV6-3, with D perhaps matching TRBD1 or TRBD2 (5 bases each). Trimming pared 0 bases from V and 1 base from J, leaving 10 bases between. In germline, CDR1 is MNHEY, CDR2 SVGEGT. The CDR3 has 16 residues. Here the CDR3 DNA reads TGTGCCAGCAGTTACTCGCAGGGAGAGGCCAAAAACATTCAGTACTTC. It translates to CASSYSQGEAKNIQYF.

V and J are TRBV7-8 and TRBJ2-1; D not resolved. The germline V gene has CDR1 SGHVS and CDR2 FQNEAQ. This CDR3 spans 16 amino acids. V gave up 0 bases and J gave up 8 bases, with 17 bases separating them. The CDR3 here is CASSLALIVTQDEQFF. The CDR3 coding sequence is TGTGCCAGCAGCTTAGCGTTGATCGTGACTCAGGATGAGCAGTTCTTC.

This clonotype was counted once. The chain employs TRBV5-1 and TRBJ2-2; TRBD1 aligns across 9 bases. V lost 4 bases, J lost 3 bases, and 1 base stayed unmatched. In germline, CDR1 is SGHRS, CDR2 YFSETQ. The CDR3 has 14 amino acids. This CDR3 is CASSRTGDTGELFF. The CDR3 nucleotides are TGCGCCAGCAGCAGGACAGGGGACACCGGGGAGCTGTTTTTT.